The 5 T cell receptor beta chains below come from one sample, sequenced in a study of T cell responses to AZD1222 COVID-19 vaccine. TCRdb keeps only in-frame clones here, not all; method: immunoSEQ multiplex PCR. Of 120,000 or so clones listed, around nine tenths are singletons. The starting material was peripheral blood, obtained on day 0 of AZD1222 vaccination. The receptor set was obtained from an adult in good health.

This clone showed up just once. This chain uses TRBV18 with TRBJ1-5; D possibly corresponds to TRBD1 (5 bases). The V gene lost 2 bases and the J gene lost 5 bases, with 7 bases spanning the gap. Germline values: CDR1 KGHSH, CDR2 LQKENI. This CDR3 comprises 13 residues. The CDR3 region has the DNA TGTGCCAGCTCACCAAGCAGGGATCAGCCCCAGCATTTT. Amino acid sequence: CASSPSRDQPQHF.

There are a few counts of this clone. V usage is TRBV6-2 or TRBV6-3 and J usage is TRBJ1-2; D gene unclear. Germline CDR1 is MNHEY and CDR2 is SVGEGT. Trimming stripped 2 bases from V and 2 bases from J, with 6 bases between. The CDR3 sequence is 13 residues long. This CDR3 reads CASSYRDNYGYTF. CDR3 sequence (DNA): TGTGCCAGCAGTTACCGTGACAACTATGGCTACACCTTC.

The chain links TRBV4-1 to TRBJ1-2; D possibly corresponds to TRBD1 (5 bases). The CDR3 contains 16 residues. Trimming pared 0 bases from V and 4 bases from J, leaving 15 bases between. Germline loops: CDR1 MGHRA, CDR2 YSYEKL. This chain's CDR3 is CASSQDLGRTSYGYTF. CDR3 in DNA: TGCGCCAGCAGCCAAGACTTGGGGCGGACATCCTATGGCTACACCTTC.

The gene calls are TRBV30 and TRBJ1-2; D is undetermined. Trimming removed 0 bases at V and 2 bases at J, with 10 bases between. Germline lookup yields CDR1 GTSNPN and CDR2 SVGIG (reference sequence). The CDR3 runs to 14 residues. CDR3 nucleotide sequence: TGTGCCTGGAGTGTACGAGGAGGGAACTATGGCTACACCTTC. It translates to CAWSVRGGNYGYTF.

CDR3 in amino acids: CASSLGGNTEAFF. In nucleotides, the CDR3 is TGCGCCAGCAGCTTGGGGGGGAACACTGAAGCTTTCTTT. This sequence joins TRBV5-1 and TRBJ1-1; D not resolved. The ends were cut back, 0 bases at V and 1 base at J, with 4 bases in the middle. CDR3 length: 13 amino acids. Germline V gene lookup returns CDR1 SGHRS and CDR2 YFSETQ.